Here is one T cell receptor (beta chain) with its context. Its specificity is unknown. The data stem from a study of cytomegalovirus exposure and HLA in healthy donors. Study conclusions and caveats: The sole available immune exposure information was CMV serostatus. Judged likely to be a sequencing artifact was a cluster of highly shared sequence variants. By HLA locus, TCR association rates varied in a later analysis, with DRB1 showing the most and HLA-C the fewest.

The PCR employed 60 Vbeta primers together with 13 Jbeta primers. Sequenced by immunoSEQ multiplex PCR; TCRdb stores in-frame clones only, minus some. Of more than 140,000 clones in the sample, nearly 80% are singletons; the top ten hold 0.55% to 0.8%. CDR1 SGHRS and CDR2 YFSETQ come from the germline V gene. CDR3 length: 11 residues. V lost 4 bases, J lost 12 bases, and 8 bases lay in between. Source material: PBMCs. V is TRBV5-1 and J is TRBJ1-6; D uncertain. The TCR was taken from a male donor in good health and CMV-seronegative. CDR3 DNA: TGCGCCAGCAGCCAGGATGGACCCCTCCACTTT. The encoded protein is CASSQDGPLHF.